A selection of T cell receptor beta chains follows, all from one sample in a study of cytomegalovirus exposure and HLA in healthy donors. Sequenced by immunoSEQ multiplex PCR; TCRdb stores in-frame clones only, minus some. The specimen's table records about 140,000 clones. Sequencing was performed on PBMCs. Every receptor here comes from a male donor in good health and CMV-seronegative. Both conserved end residues are part of each CDR3. A D gene is named only where the DNA matches it firmly.

>TRBV10-3|TRBJ2-5|TRBD2
TGTGCCATCAGCCCGGGACTAGAGCAAGAGACCCAGTACTTC
CAISPGLEQETQYF
>TRBV14|TRBJ2-7|-
TGTGCCAGCAGCCAAGGAGGCCGCTCCTACGAGCAGTACTTC
CASSQGGRSYEQYF
>TRBV7-3|TRBJ1-1|-
TGTGCCAGCAGCTCGTCGGGGAACACTGAAGCTTTCTTT
CASSSSGNTEAFF
>TRBV27|TRBJ1-1|-
TGTGCCAGCAGTTTATCGGACGGGGGGCGCCTTGAAGCTTTCTTT
CASSLSDGGRLEAFF
>TRBV30|TRBJ2-7|TRBD1
TGTGCCTGTCGGGGGACAGGGCGCAGGCAGTACTTC
CACRGTGRRQYF
>TRBV29-1|TRBJ2-3|TRBD1
TGCAGCGTTGACGGGACAGCCACGAGCACAGATACGCAGTATTTT
CSVDGTATSTDTQYF
>TRBV5-1|TRBJ2-7|TRBD2
TGCGCCAGCAGCTTTAGCGGGAGGGGTCTCGAGCAGTACTTC
CASSFSGRGLEQYF
>TRBV5-1|TRBJ2-7|TRBD2
TGCGCCAGCAGCTTTATAGCGGGAGGAAGCTACGAGCAGTACTTC
CASSFIAGGSYEQYF
>TRBV29-1|TRBJ2-7|TRBD1
TGCAGCGTTGAAGGCCCGAGACAGGGGGGCTACGAGCAGTACTTC
CSVEGPRQGGYEQYF
>TRBV28|TRBJ2-1|TRBD2
TGTGCCAGCAGGGTAGCGGGGGCCTTCTACAATGAGCAGTTCTTC
CASRVAGAFYNEQFF
>TRBV6-6|TRBJ2-2|-
TGTGCCAGCAGACAGGAAGACACCGGGGAGCTGTTTTTT
CASRQEDTGELFF
>TRBV5-1|TRBJ1-2|-
TGCGCCAGCAGCTTGGCCACAACATCCGTTAACTATGGCTACACCTTC
CASSLATTSVNYGYTF
>TRBV27|TRBJ2-7|TRBD2
TGTGCCAGCAGTTTAAGCGCGGGAGAACTCTACGAGCAGTACTTC
CASSLSAGELYEQYF
>TRBV10-3|TRBJ1-1|-
TGTGCCATCAGTGAGTCGGGGGGGGGCCGACGAAGGATACACACTGAAGCTTTCTTT
CAISESGGGRRRIHTEAFF
>TRBV15|TRBJ2-2|-
TGTGCCACCCGAACCGAAAGCGACACCGGGGAGCTGTTTTTT
CATRTESDTGELFF
>TRBV11-3|TRBJ1-3|TRBD1
TGTGCCAGCAGCCCCGGACAGGGGAATGGAAACACCATATATTTT
CASSPGQGNGNTIYF
>TRBV11-2|TRBJ1-2|TRBD1
TGTGCCAGCAGCTCCCCGGGACAGGGGGCTGCTGGCTACACCTTC
CASSSPGQGAAGYTF
>TRBV19|TRBJ2-3|-
TGTGCTTGTGGAGGGAGTGAGAATACGCAGTATTTT
CACGGSENTQYF
>TRBV14|TRBJ2-3|TRBD2
TGTGCCAGCAGCCATACAGCTAGCGGCCCCCTAGAAGATACGCAGTATTTT
CASSHTASGPLEDTQYF
>TRBV18|TRBJ2-5|TRBD2
TGTGCCAGCTCACCAAAGCGGGGCTTGGGGGAGACCCAGTACTTC
CASSPKRGLGETQYF
>TRBV6-1|TRBJ2-1|TRBD2
TGTGCCAGCAGTGAAAGAACTACTAGCGGGAGTTGGGATGAGCAGTTCTTC
CASSERTTSGSWDEQFF
>TRBV29-1|TRBJ2-2|TRBD2
TGCAGCGTTGTGCGGGGGGCGGACGGGGAGCTGTTTTTT
CSVVRGADGELFF
>TRBV4-3|TRBJ1-3|-
TGCGCCAGCAGCCCAGGGATCGGAAACACCATATATTTT
CASSPGIGNTIYF
>TRBV5-6|TRBJ1-1|TRBD1
TGTGCCAGCAGCTTGGGTCTACAGGGGAATACTGAAGCTTTCTTT
CASSLGLQGNTEAFF
>TRBV4-2|TRBJ1-2|-
TGTGCCAGCAGCCATCCAAACTCCAACTATGGCTACACCTTC
CASSHPNSNYGYTF
>TRBV19|TRBJ1-2|TRBD1
TGTGCCAGTAGGACACAGGGGGCGGACTATGGCTACACCTTC
CASRTQGADYGYTF
>TRBV4-1|TRBJ2-1|TRBD1
TGCGCCAGCAGCCAAGATGGGGGACAGAACAATGAGCAGTTCTTC
CASSQDGGQNNEQFF
>TRBV7-9|TRBJ1-2|TRBD1
TGTGCCAGCAGCTTTTTTTCCGGACAGGATGGCTACACCTTC
CASSFFSGQDGYTF
>TRBV30|TRBJ1-2|TRBD1
TGTGCCTGGAGTGGGGACAGGGACACCACGGACATCAACTATGGCTACACCTTC
CAWSGDRDTTDINYGYTF
>TRBV2|TRBJ2-7|-
TGTGCCAGCAGATTAGACAGTGGGCCATGGGAGCAGTACTTC
CASRLDSGPWEQYF
>TRBV30|TRBJ2-7|-
TGTGCCTGGAGCACAGGGATTGGCGAGCAGTACTTC
CAWSTGIGEQYF
>TRBV6-6|TRBJ1-1|TRBD1
TGTGCCAGCAGTCTCGGACAGGGAGGCACTGAAGCTTTCTTT
CASSLGQGGTEAFF
>TRBV5-1|TRBJ1-1|TRBD1
TGCGCCAGCAGCTGGGGGGACAGGGCGAACACTGAAGCTTTCTTT
CASSWGDRANTEAFF
>TRBV4-3|TRBJ2-3|-
TGCGCCAGCAGCCAAGATGGATCCCTAGCGCAGTATTTT
CASSQDGSLAQYF
>TRBV7-3|TRBJ1-1|-
TGTGCCAGCAGCTTGACAGGGAACACTGAAGCTTTCTTT
CASSLTGNTEAFF
>TRBV29-1|TRBJ1-1|-
TGCAGCGTCAATACAGGGATGAACACTGAAGCTTTCTTT
CSVNTGMNTEAFF
>TRBV4-2|TRBJ2-2|TRBD2
TGTGCCAGCAGCCACAGGGGACTAGCGGGAGGTATCACCGGGGAGCTGTTTTTT
CASSHRGLAGGITGELFF
>TRBV4-3|TRBJ2-5|TRBD1
TGCGCCAGCAGCCAAGATGGCCGAATACAGGGGGGTGAGACCCAGTACTTC
CASSQDGRIQGGETQYF
>TRBV9|TRBJ1-1|TRBD1
TGTGCCAGCAGCGCAGACCAGGGGGCTTGGGCTGAAGCTTTCTTT
CASSADQGAWAEAFF
>TRBV7-9|TRBJ1-4|-
TGTGCCAGCAGCCCCTTTTTGGGGACTCCGGCAACTAATGAAAAACTGTTTTTT
CASSPFLGTPATNEKLFF
>TRBV6-5|TRBJ2-5|TRBD2
TGTGCCAGCAGTTACGGGGCCACTAGCGGGGAGACCCAGTACTTC
CASSYGATSGETQYF
>TRBV4-1|TRBJ2-7|-
TGCGCCAGCAGCCACGTCCTTACAGGGCCCTATCCTAACGAGCAGTACTTC
CASSHVLTGPYPNEQYF
>TRBV2|TRBJ2-7|-
TGTGCCAGCAGTGTAATTGGAGGGGGCGGCTACGAGCAGTACTTC
CASSVIGGGGYEQYF
>TRBV27|TRBJ2-7|TRBD1
TGTGCCAGCAGTCCGGGACAGAAAGGCTACGAGCAGTACTTC
CASSPGQKGYEQYF
>TRBV18|TRBJ2-7|-
TGTGCCAGCTCACCCGGTGTAGACGAGCAGTACTTC
CASSPGVDEQYF
>TRBV11-3|TRBJ2-1|-
TGTGCCAGCAGCTCTAGGACAGAAAACAATGAGCAGTTCTTC
CASSSRTENNEQFF
>TRBV5-6|TRBJ1-5|-
TGTGCCAGCAGTTTCAGGGATCGCAATCAGCCCCAGCATTTT
CASSFRDRNQPQHF
>TRBV30|TRBJ2-1|-
TGTGCCTGGAGTGTACAGGGGGGGCTCAACAATGAGCAGTTCTTC
CAWSVQGGLNNEQFF
>TRBV29-1|TRBJ1-1|-
TGCAGCGCTGAAGGCACTTACACTGAAGCTTTCTTT
CSAEGTYTEAFF
>TRBV9|TRBJ1-6|TRBD1
TGTGCCAGCAGCGTAGGGGGGACAGGGTCTTCACCCCTCCACTTT
CASSVGGTGSSPLHF
>TRBV7-2|TRBJ1-1|-
TGTGCCAGCAGCTTAGTAATCAACAGAGAAGCTTTCTTT
CASSLVINREAFF
>TRBV29-1|TRBJ1-2|-
TGCAGTGTGGGGGGTGGGGACGGAGACTATGGCTACACCTTC
CSVGGGDGDYGYTF
>TRBV4-1|TRBJ2-4|-
TGCGCCAGCAGCCAAGGAGGCCAAGGGGACATTCAGTACTTC
CASSQGGQGDIQYF
>TRBV30|TRBJ1-5|-
TGTGCCTGGGGGAGGGAGTATAGCAATCAGCCCCAGCATTTT
CAWGREYSNQPQHF